The 28 T cell receptor beta chains below come from one sample, sequenced in a study of a mutant IDH1 vaccine in newly diagnosed glioma. Antigens of these TCRs are unknown. The time point denotes: week 11, during vaccination. One vaccine dose held 300 ug of mutant IDH1 20-mer peptide and came with topical imiquimod. Repertoires were generated with immunoSEQ multiplex PCR, while TCRdb's copy carries only in-frame clones and drops some. The sample shows some 130,000 clones, around 80% of them seen only once. The specimen was PBMCs, collected from a glioma patient whose treatment included an IDH1 peptide vaccine. The receptors come from a man between 35 and 55 years old with glioma.

This sequence joins TRBV5-1 and TRBJ1-5; D not certain. Trimming stripped 0 bases from V and 4 bases from J, with 8 bases between. The germline CDR1 and CDR2 sequences are SGHRS and YFSETQ. CDR3 length equals 14 residues. The CDR3 protein is CASSLGGSNQPQHF. CDR3 in DNA: TGCGCCAGCAGCTTGGGCGGCAGTAATCAGCCCCAGCATTTT.

In this sample, this clone turned up once. CDR3 nucleotide sequence: TGCAGCGTTGTCGCAGGGGCTAATTCACCCCTCCACTTT. It translates to CSVVAGANSPLHF. This sequence joins TRBV29-1 and TRBJ1-6; possibly TRBD1 for D (6 bases). CDR1 and CDR2 from the germline V gene are SQVTM and ANQGSEA. The CDR3 is made up of 13 amino acids. V lost 4 bases and J lost 6, with 10 bases in between. The full variable domain, rest sourced from reference TRBV29-1 and TRBJ1-6, is SAVISQKPSRDICQRGTSLTIQCQVDSQVTMMFWYRQQPGQSLTLIATANQGSEATYESGFVIDKFPISRPNLTFSTLTVSNMSPEDSSIYLCSVVAGANSPLHFGNGTRLTVT.

This clone was counted a few times. This rearrangement joins TRBV9 to TRBJ2-1, with D possibly TRBD1 on 6 matching bases. Looked up from germline, CDR1 is SGDLS and CDR2 is YYNGEE. Trimming stripped 0 bases from V and 8 bases from J, with 12 bases between. The CDR3 contains 14 residues. CDR3 in DNA: TGTGCCAGCAGCGTAGCAAGCAGGGGCTATGAGCAGTTCTTC. It specifies CASSVASRGYEQFF.

The chain combines TRBV4-1 with TRBJ2-7; D is ambiguous. CDR3 length: 13 amino acids. Germline CDR1 MGHRA, CDR2 YSYEKL. V lost 2 bases, J lost 3 bases, and 8 bases lay in between. The CDR3 coding sequence is TGCGCCAGCAGCCAACAAACAGACTACGAGCAGTACTTC. Translation gives CASSQQTDYEQYF.

This clone was detected only a few times. This sequence joins TRBV6-1 and TRBJ1-1; 11 bases match TRBD1. CDR3 length equals 14 residues. CDR1 MNHNS and CDR2 SASEGT come from the germline V gene. The V gene end was trimmed by 4 bases and the J gene end by 5 bases; junction bases not matched to a gene: 3. Written as DNA, the CDR3 is TGTGCCAGCAGTGGGACAGGGGGCGAGACTGAAGCTTTCTTT. Translating it yields CASSGTGGETEAFF.

This chain links TRBV28 with TRBJ1-2; TRBD1 agrees at 9 bases. CDR1 is MDHEN and CDR2 is SYDVKM in the germline V gene. The length of the CDR3 is 14 residues. The V gene end was trimmed by 4 bases and the J gene end by 4 bases; junction bases not matched to a gene: 4. Here the CDR3 reads CASSSTGGVYGYTF. The CDR3 DNA reads as TGTGCCAGCAGTTCGACAGGGGGGGTCTATGGCTACACCTTC.

The V call is TRBV30, the J call TRBJ2-4, with a weak D call TRBD2 (5 bases). V lost 0 bases and J lost 8, with 11 bases in between. Germline CDR1 reads GTSNPN; CDR2 reads SVGIG (reference sequence). The CDR3 is made up of 13 amino acids. CDR3 protein: CAWSVRGSDIQYF. The CDR3 DNA reads TGTGCCTGGAGTGTAAGAGGGTCGGACATTCAGTACTTC.

The chain carries TRBV6-5 and TRBJ2-4, with D tentatively TRBD2 (6 bases). The CDR3 consists of 15 residues. Trimming took off 6 bases at V and 8 bases at J, with 20 bases between the two ends. The germline gives CDR1 MNHEY, CDR2 SVGAGI. The CDR3, as DNA: TGTGCCAGCAGCCCGGGCGCCTCAGGGAGGCACATTCAGTACTTC. It codes for CASSPGASGRHIQYF.

The rearrangement links TRBV5-1 to TRBJ1-1; D remains ambiguous. The CDR3 has 14 amino acids. Trimming left V 0 bases short and J 1 base short, with 7 bases between. Germline CDR1 is SGHRS and CDR2 is YFSETQ. This CDR3 is CASSLARKNTEAFF. The CDR3 coding sequence is TGCGCCAGCAGCTTGGCCAGGAAGAACACTGAAGCTTTCTTT.

V gene TRBV18 combines with J gene TRBJ2-7; weak D call: TRBD1 (6 bases). CDR1 and CDR2 from the germline V gene are KGHSH and LQKENI. There are 14 residues in the CDR3. The ends were cut back, 5 bases at V and 4 bases at J, with 15 bases in the middle. The CDR3 loop reads CASSSSGQGYEQYF. The DNA of the CDR3 is TGTGCCAGCTCATCCAGTGGGCAGGGGTACGAGCAGTACTTC.

This clone has only one observation. This rearrangement joins TRBV30 to TRBJ1-6; D is perhaps TRBD1 (5 bases). Germline loops: CDR1 GTSNPN, CDR2 SVGIG (reference sequence). CDR3 size: 14 residues. V shed 0 bases and J shed 5 bases, with 8 bases lying between them. CDR3 protein: CAWSVGHHNSPLHF. The CDR3 DNA follows: TGTGCCTGGAGTGTGGGGCACCATAATTCACCCCTCCACTTT.

V is TRBV7-2 and J is TRBJ1-1, with no clear D. This CDR3 contains 16 residues. Trimming left V 4 bases short and J 4 bases short, with 19 bases between. Germline V lookup: CDR1 SGHTA, CDR2 FQGNSA. The CDR3 loop is CASSSRFGRVGTEAFF. DNA of the CDR3: TGTGCCAGCAGCTCCCGTTTCGGGAGGGTAGGCACTGAAGCTTTCTTT.

V and J are TRBV4-1 and TRBJ2-5; 13 bases are shared with TRBD2. V was pared by 3 bases and J by 5 bases, with 6 bases of the junction left unmatched. Germline loops: CDR1 MGHRA, CDR2 YSYEKL. The CDR3 sequence is 16 residues long. The CDR3 loop is CASSQVGLAGRETQYF. The CDR3 DNA follows: TGCGCCAGCAGCCAGGTGGGACTAGCGGGGAGGGAGACCCAGTACTTC.

The chain combines TRBV30 with TRBJ2-6, with 8 bases matching TRBD1. Germline loops: CDR1 GTSNPN, CDR2 SVGIG (reference sequence). J lost 2 bases, V lost 4 bases, and 7 bases had no gene match. CDR3 length: 16 amino acids. DNA for the CDR3: TGTGCCTGGAACCTCCCGACAGGGGCTGGGGCCAACGTCCTGACTTTC. Amino acid sequence: CAWNLPTGAGANVLTF.

The chain couples TRBV19 to TRBJ1-1, with a tentative D call TRBD1 (6 bases). V was clipped by 4 bases and J by 1 base, with 13 bases between them. The germline gives CDR1 LNHDA, CDR2 SQIVND (reference sequence). The CDR3 totals 15 residues. CDR3 sequence reads: CASSTEEGGNTEAFF. CDR3 sequence (DNA): TGTGCCAGTAGTACGGAAGAAGGGGGGAACACTGAAGCTTTCTTT.

The V call is TRBV27, the J call TRBJ2-3, with 10 bases identical to TRBD2. J gave up 5 bases and V 6 bases, and 5 bases lay outside the gene matches. Germline lookup yields CDR1 MNHEY and CDR2 SMNVEV (reference sequence). The length of the CDR3 is 14 residues. The CDR3 is CASRLAGAKDTQYF. DNA of the CDR3: TGTGCCAGCAGGCTAGCGGGAGCAAAAGATACGCAGTATTTT.

The chain joins TRBV4-2 to TRBJ2-7; 8 bases agree with TRBD1. There are 14 residues in the CDR3. The V segment lost 1 base and the J segment 6 bases; nucleotides outside the gene matches: 5. From germline, CDR1 is LGHNA and CDR2 YNFKEQ. The DNA for the CDR3 is TGTGCCAGCAGCCAAGTATCAGGGGGCGGCGAGCAGTACTTC. Translated: CASSQVSGGGEQYF.

This clone was seen a few times. The chain has TRBV6-5 and TRBJ1-1, with D hard to call. V lost 1 base and J 0 bases, leaving 9 bases between the germline ends. This CDR3 has 15 amino acids. The germline gives CDR1 MNHEY, CDR2 SVGAGI. The CDR3 region has the DNA TGTGCCAGCAGTTACTATGGCGGAGTGAACACTGAAGCTTTCTTT. The encoded protein is CASSYYGGVNTEAFF.

The V call is TRBV7-2, the J call TRBJ2-2; unclear D gene. This CDR3 is 13 amino acids long. V was trimmed by 5 bases and J by 6 bases, leaving 10 bases between them. Germline CDR1 reads SGHTA; CDR2 reads FQGNSA. The CDR3: CASSPRRSGELFF. The CDR3 DNA follows: TGTGCCAGCAGCCCCCGCAGATCCGGGGAGCTGTTTTTT.

The CDR3 region is CASSERRGPYNNEQFF. CDR3 nucleotides: TGTGCCAGCAGTGAACGCAGGGGGCCCTATAACAATGAGCAGTTCTTC. The chain links TRBV2 to TRBJ2-1; TRBD1 agrees at 8 bases. The CDR3 contains 16 residues. V dropped 2 bases and J dropped 5; count of bases not matched to a gene: 8. Germline V gene sequence: CDR1 SNHLY, CDR2 FYNNEI.

This clone has more than one count but fewer than ten. CDR3 loop: CASMGRAYEQYF. The CDR3 nucleotides are TGTGCCAGCATGGGTAGGGCTTACGAGCAGTACTTC. The chain couples TRBV27 to TRBJ2-7; D ambiguous. The CDR3 has 12 amino acids. The V gene's germline CDR1 is MNHEY and CDR2 SMNVEV (reference sequence). Deletions cut 7 bases from V and 4 bases from J, with 11 bases between.

The chain has TRBV11-2 and TRBJ2-6, with 8 bases that match TRBD1. Germline V CDR1 and CDR2: SGHAT, FQNNGV. Trimming at V came to 1 base and at J to 3 bases, leaving 11 bases not matched to a gene. This CDR3 region has 19 residues. For the CDR3, the DNA is TGTGCCAGCAGCTTAGGACAGGGGCGGTCGTTCTTTGGGGCCAACGTCCTGACTTTC. This gives the protein CASSLGQGRSFFGANVLTF.

This clone was observed a few times. V usage is TRBV30 and J usage is TRBJ2-7; 10 bases are a match to TRBD2. Germline assignment: CDR1 GTSNPN and CDR2 SVGIG (reference sequence). The CDR3 is made up of 14 amino acids. The junction had 5 bases not matched to a gene; V was cut back by 5 bases and J by 1 base. DNA for the CDR3: TGTGCCTGGTTAACTAGCGGGAAGTCCTACGAGCAGTACTTC. Protein: CAWLTSGKSYEQYF.

This clone appeared many times. This chain connects TRBV6-6 to TRBJ1-5, with 7 bases lining up with TRBD1. CDR1 and CDR2 from the germline V gene are MNHNY and SVGAGI (reference sequence). Germline trimming cut 7 bases from V and 0 bases from J; bases unmatched to any gene: 6. This CDR3 is built from 15 residues. DNA of the CDR3: TGTGCCAGCATTCCGACAGGGAATAGCAATCAGCCCCAGCATTTT. Residues: CASIPTGNSNQPQHF.

This clone was seen once. This sequence joins TRBV27 and TRBJ1-3; D might be TRBD1 (6 bases). Germline V gene data show CDR1 as MNHEY and CDR2 as SMNVEV (reference sequence). Trimming cost V 5 bases and J 0 bases, with 11 bases left between them. CDR3 length: 15 amino acids. CDR3 DNA: TGTGCCAGCAGTGGACGGACAGCCTCTGGAAACACCATATATTTT. Translating it yields CASSGRTASGNTIYF.

The gene calls are TRBV28 and TRBJ1-2, with a tentative D call TRBD1 (5 bases). This CDR3 has 17 amino acids. Trimming removed 5 bases at V and 4 bases at J, with 23 bases between. Germline assignment: CDR1 MDHEN and CDR2 SYDVKM. This CDR3 is CASSPPWAGPVPYGYTF. CDR3 coding DNA: TGTGCCAGCAGTCCCCCGTGGGCAGGGCCCGTACCCTATGGCTACACCTTC.

V is TRBV4-3 and J is TRBJ1-5; weak D call: TRBD1 (5 bases). This CDR3 comprises 17 residues. V was clipped by 0 bases and J by 1 base, with 13 bases between them. Germline CDR1 is LGHNA and CDR2 is YSLEER. CDR3 region: CASSQDYRLDSNQPQHF. CDR3 coding DNA: TGCGCCAGCAGCCAAGATTACAGGTTGGACAGCAATCAGCCCCAGCATTTT.

This chain joins TRBV11-2 and TRBJ1-3; D unclear. Between the trimmed V and J ends, which lost 5 bases and 4 bases, there was a span of 9 bases. From germline, CDR1 is SGHAT and CDR2 FQNNGV. The CDR3 length is 13 residues. The CDR3 sequence is CASSPPGGNTIYF. CDR3 bases: TGTGCCAGCAGCCCCCCAGGAGGAAACACCATATATTTT. Using reference TRBV11-2 and TRBJ1-3 for the parts outside the CDR3, the full variable domain is EAGVAQSPRYKIIEKRQSVAFWCNPISGHATLYWYQQILGQGPKLLIQFQNNGVVDDSQLPKDRFSAERLKGVDSTLKIQPAKLEDSAVYLCASSPPGGNTIYFGEGSWLTVV.